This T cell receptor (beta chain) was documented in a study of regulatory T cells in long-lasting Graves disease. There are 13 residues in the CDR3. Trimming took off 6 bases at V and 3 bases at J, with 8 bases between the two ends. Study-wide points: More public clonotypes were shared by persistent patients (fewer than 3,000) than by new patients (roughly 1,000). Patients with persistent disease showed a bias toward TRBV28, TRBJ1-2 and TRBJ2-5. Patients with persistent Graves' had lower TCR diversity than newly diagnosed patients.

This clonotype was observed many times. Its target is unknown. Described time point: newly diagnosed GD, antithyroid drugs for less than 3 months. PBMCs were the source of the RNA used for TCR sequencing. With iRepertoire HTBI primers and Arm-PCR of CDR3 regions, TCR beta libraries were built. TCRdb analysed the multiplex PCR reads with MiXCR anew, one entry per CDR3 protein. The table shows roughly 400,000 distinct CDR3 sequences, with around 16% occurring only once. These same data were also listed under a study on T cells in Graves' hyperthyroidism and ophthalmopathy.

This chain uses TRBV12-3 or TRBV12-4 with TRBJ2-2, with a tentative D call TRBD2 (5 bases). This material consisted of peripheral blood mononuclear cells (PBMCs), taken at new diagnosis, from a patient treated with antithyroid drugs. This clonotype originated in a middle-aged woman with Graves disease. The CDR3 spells CASSPRDTGELFF. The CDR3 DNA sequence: TGTGCCAGCAGCCCGCGGGACACCGGGGAGCTGTTTTTT.